This T cell receptor beta chain was recovered during a study of TIL therapy for anti-PD-1-resistant metastatic lung cancer. V lost 4 bases to trimming and J lost 2 bases, with 13 bases between them. In germline, CDR1 is MGHDK, CDR2 SYGVNS. The length of the CDR3 is 15 residues. The immunoSEQ assay was v3. The data were produced by immunoSEQ multiplex PCR, yet TCRdb's version contains in-frame clones alone and is incomplete. Altogether about 17,000 clones are present, 75% to 80% being singletons, with the ten largest covering approximately 7.4%. This sample's time point: pre-treatment sample, taken before nivolumab and TIL therapy.

Specimen: blood, collected at baseline. V and J are TRBV25-1 and TRBJ2-3; tentative D call: TRBD2 (6 bases). This clonotype was sampled from a person aged 25 to 85 with non-small cell lung cancer. DNA of the CDR3: TGTGCCAGCAGTGTCGGGACTTTCGACACAGATACGCAGTATTTT. This codes for CASSVGTFDTDTQYF.